The entry that follows covers one T cell receptor beta chain sequence. The data derive from a study of blood T cells in healthy people across ages. Through a sample-barcoded 5' primer and a J-beta primer mix, a second PCR was run for roughly 7 to 11 cycles. TCRdb re-called the 5' RACE reads through MiXCR, storing one row per CDR3 protein. In the table there are about 1.6 million distinct CDR3 sequences, roughly 32% of which are singletons. Germline CDR1 and CDR2: MDHEN and SYDVKM. The CDR3 has 14 residues. Trimming at V came to 9 bases and at J to 8 bases, leaving 11 bases not matched to a gene. Sequenced sample: blood. This chain links TRBV28 with TRBJ2-1, with 9 bases lining up with TRBD2. This receptor was obtained from a woman aged 25-40 years in good health. CDR3 DNA: TGTGCCAGTATGGCTTGGCGGGAGGGCGATGAGCAGTTCTTC. Protein sequence: CASMAWREGDEQFF. Full variable domain (missing parts from reference TRBV28 and TRBJ2-1): DVKVTQSSRYLVKRTGEKVFLECVQDMDHENMFWYRQDPGLGLRLIYFSYDVKMKEKGDIPEGYSVSREKKERFSLILESASTNQTSMYLCASMAWREGDEQFFGPGTRLTVL.